This entry features one T cell receptor beta chain sequence. The sample belongs to a study of blood T cell repertoires in COVID-19. Source study methods: Amplification with reference gene primers provided the estimates of nucleated cell counts. Sequenced by immunoSEQ multiplex PCR; TCRdb stores in-frame clones only, minus some. V, J and clone size are taken as reported in that table, and D and trimming were inferred from the DNA itself. The sample lists 300,000 to 400,000 clones; about 86% were seen once. The specimen sequenced was peripheral blood. This clonotype originated in a woman between 55 and 75 years old with COVID-19, enrolled during active disease.

The CDR3 bases are TGTGCCAGCAGTTACTCCTTCGGGGGAGACACTGAAGCTTTCTTT. Encoded protein: CASSYSFGGDTEAFF. The chain combines TRBV6-5 with TRBJ1-1; perhaps TRBD1 as D (5 bases). Trimming took 0 bases from V and 3 from J, leaving 11 bases between them. The CDR3 runs 15 residues. Germline CDR1 reads MNHEY; CDR2 reads SVGAGI.